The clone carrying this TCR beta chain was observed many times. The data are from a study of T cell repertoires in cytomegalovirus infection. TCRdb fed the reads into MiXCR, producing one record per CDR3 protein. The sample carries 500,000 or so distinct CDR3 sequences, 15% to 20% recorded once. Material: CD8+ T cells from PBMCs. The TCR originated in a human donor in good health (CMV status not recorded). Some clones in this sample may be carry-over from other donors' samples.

The CDR3 DNA follows: TGTGCCAGCAGACCTACTAGCGGGAGGGGGAAGTGCGAGCAGTACTTC. Protein: CASRPTSGRGKCEQYF. The chain has TRBV6-5 and TRBJ2-7; 13 nucleotides agree with TRBD2. J lost 6 bases, V lost 6 bases, and 11 bases had no gene match. CDR3 size: 16 residues. Per the germline V gene, CDR1 is MNHEY and CDR2 is SVGAGI.